The clone carrying this T cell receptor (beta chain) appeared a few times. PCR was performed a second time for about 6 to 12 cycles using a sample-barcoded 5' primer and a J-beta primer mix. Via MiXCR, TCRdb re-called the 5' RACE reads, giving one row per CDR3 protein. Here the sample spans hundreds of thousands of distinct CDR3 sequences, nearly 60% being singletons. Looked up from germline, CDR1 is MDHEN and CDR2 is SYDVKM. The CDR3 is 12 amino acids. Trimming took off 4 bases at V and 8 bases at J, with 10 bases between the two ends. The data derive from a study of blood T cells in healthy people across ages.

This sequence originates from a man aged 25-45 years in good health. The sample was blood. The genes are TRBV28 and TRBJ2-3; no definite D call. The CDR3 loop is CASSSHLSTQYF. CDR3 coding DNA: TGTGCCAGCAGTTCTCACCTGAGTACGCAGTATTTT.